Listed here are 26 T cell receptor beta chains from one sample, sequenced in a study of response to subunit inactivated influenza vaccine. MiXCR was run by TCRdb on the RT-PCR reads, yielding one entry per CDR3 protein. The sample has around 570,000 distinct CDR3 sequences, about 8% seen once; the top ten hold 10% to 15%. The material was PBMCs from blood, obtained less than 25 months after vaccination. Source of these receptors: a man between 50 and 70 years old who received an inactivated influenza vaccine.

Many counts were recorded for this clonotype. The chain is built from TRBV11-2 and TRBJ2-2; D not certain. The CDR3 covers 13 residues. Trimming shortened V by 2 bases and J by 5 bases, and 6 bases separated the two germline ends. CDR1 is SGHAT, CDR2 FQNNGV, per germline. CDR3 bases: TGTGCCAGCAGCTTAAAGAGGACCGGGGAGCTGTTTTTT. Protein: CASSLKRTGELFF.

This clonotype was counted a few times. The chain links TRBV3-1 to TRBJ2-7; D call uncertain. The CDR3 loop spans 13 amino acids. V was clipped by 1 base and J by 7 bases, with 11 bases between them. Germline V gives CDR1 LGHDT, CDR2 YNNKEL (reference sequence). This chain's CDR3 is CASSQVNMREQYF. CDR3 nucleotides: TGTGCCAGCAGCCAAGTCAATATGAGGGAGCAGTACTTC.

With regard to this clonotype: Mismatch with germline at one junction end may stem from a read error. The chain couples TRBV10-3 to TRBJ2-3, with D unresolved. CDR3 size: 16 residues. The germline gives CDR1 ENHRY, CDR2 SYGVKD. DNA for the CDR3: TGTGCCATCACTGAGATACCACCCCCGAACACAGATACGCAGTATTTT. Translated: CAITEIPPPNTDTQYF.

This clonotype was seen ten or more times. V is TRBV12-3 or TRBV12-4 and J is TRBJ2-2; 7 bases match TRBD1. The CDR3 runs to 15 residues. Losses at the gene ends were 6 bases for V and 0 bases for J; bases not matched to a gene: 4. The CDR3 DNA is TGTGCCAGCAGGCCCGGGACAGCGAACACCGGGGAGCTGTTTTTT. This codes for CASRPGTANTGELFF.

This clonotype was seen ten or more times. CDR3 loop: CASSVVDFFTDTQYF. Here the CDR3 DNA reads TGTGCCAGCAGCGTAGTAGACTTCTTCACAGATACGCAGTATTTT. The chain links TRBV9 to TRBJ2-3; unclear D gene. CDR1 is SGDLS and CDR2 is YYNGEE in the germline V gene. V lost 0 bases and J lost 2, with 10 bases in between. The CDR3 loop spans 15 amino acids.

The CDR3 sequence: CASSVEASGGNEQFF. CDR3 DNA sequence: TGTGCCAGCAGCGTAGAGGCTAGCGGGGGCAATGAGCAGTTCTTC. The rearrangement links TRBV9 to TRBJ2-1; 10 bases fit TRBD2. V lost 0 bases and J lost 6; bases outside the gene matches: 3. The CDR3 has 15 residues. Germline CDR1 and CDR2: SGDLS and YYNGEE.

This clonotype was seen ten or more times. The chain has TRBV4-3 and TRBJ1-1; D call uncertain. Trimming cost V 0 bases and J 4 bases, with 12 bases left between them. This CDR3 comprises 15 residues. The V gene's germline CDR1 is LGHNA and CDR2 YSLEER. The CDR3: CASSQDLRGITEAFF. The CDR3 nucleotides read TGCGCCAGCAGCCAAGATCTACGGGGAATCACTGAAGCTTTCTTT.

This clonotype was counted at least ten times. V is TRBV5-6 and J is TRBJ1-3, with D maybe TRBD1 (6 bases). Germline CDR1 reads SGHDT; CDR2 reads YYEEEE. V lost 4 bases and J lost 0, with 14 bases in between. The CDR3 runs to 16 residues. The CDR3, as DNA: TGTGCCAGCAGCGGCCCGGACAGAAGCTCTGGAAACACCATATATTTT. Encoded protein: CASSGPDRSSGNTIYF. The full variable domain, rest sourced from reference TRBV5-6 and TRBJ1-3, is DAGVTQSPTHLIKTRGQQVTLRCSPKSGHDTVSWYQQALGQGPQFIFQYYEEEERQRGNFPDRFSGHQFPNYSSELNVNALLLGDSALYLCASSGPDRSSGNTIYFGEGSWLTVV.

There are many counts of this clonotype. This chain connects TRBV12-3 or TRBV12-4 to TRBJ2-3; D is unclear. The CDR3 contains 13 residues. Trimming took 2 bases from V and 4 from J, leaving 7 bases between them. CDR3 protein: CASSLMGSDTQYF. In nucleotides, the CDR3 is TGTGCCAGCAGTTTAATGGGGTCAGATACGCAGTATTTT.

Concerning this clonotype: A clone one base away is much larger, so this may be a read error. The gene calls are TRBV5-1 and TRBJ2-5; 7 bases fit TRBD2. After removal of 4 bases from V and 4 bases from J, the junction contained 13 bases not matched to a gene. CDR1 SGHRS and CDR2 YFSETQ come from the germline V gene. The CDR3 loop spans 16 amino acids. CDR3 residues: CASSMGSSGGTETQYF. The CDR3 nucleotides are TGCGCCAGCAGCATGGGGTCTAGCGGAGGTACAGAGACCCAGTACTTC.

The table lists this clonotype with many counts. This chain joins TRBV7-2 and TRBJ1-1, with TRBD1 as a possible D gene (5 bases). Germline values: CDR1 SGHTA, CDR2 FQGNSA. This CDR3 contains 13 residues. V shed 1 base and J shed 7 bases, with 10 bases lying between them. Here the CDR3 reads CASSLERGREAFF. The CDR3 coding sequence is TGTGCCAGCAGCTTAGAGCGGGGCCGTGAAGCTTTCTTT.

This clonotype has just a few counts. The chain employs TRBV6-2 or TRBV6-3 and TRBJ1-5, with 8 bases aligning to TRBD1. This CDR3 is built from 16 residues. Germline CDR1 and CDR2: MNHEY and SVGEGT. V dropped 3 bases and J dropped 6; count of bases not matched to a gene: 10. The CDR3 loop is CASSYNPQGVGQPQHF. CDR3 sequence (DNA): TGTGCCAGCAGTTATAACCCACAGGGGGTCGGTCAGCCCCAGCATTTT.

This clonotype was seen more than once but under ten times. V usage is TRBV5-6 and J usage is TRBJ2-4, with 11 bases fitting TRBD2. CDR1 is SGHDT, CDR2 YYEEEE, per germline. The CDR3 consists of 17 residues. V lost 1 base and J lost 3; bases outside the gene matches: 6. CDR3 sequence reads: CASSLTSGGRYKNIQYF. The CDR3 nucleotides are TGTGCCAGCAGCTTGACTAGCGGGGGCCGCTACAAAAACATTCAGTACTTC.

This clonotype has ten or more counts. J is TRBJ1-2 and V is TRBV6-6; weak D call: TRBD1 (6 bases). There are 12 residues in the CDR3. The germline V and J ends were trimmed by 9 bases and 4 bases, with 12 bases remaining between them. Germline V gene data show CDR1 as MNHNY and CDR2 as SVGAGI (reference sequence). The CDR3 DNA follows: TGTGCCAGTAAGACAGGCCCCTATGGCTACACCTTC. Its protein product is CASKTGPYGYTF.

The gene calls are TRBV11-2 and TRBJ2-7, with TRBD2 identical over 7 bases. The junction had 9 bases not matched to a gene; V was cut back by 1 base and J by 3 bases. The CDR3 has 16 amino acids. Per the germline V gene, CDR1 is SGHAT and CDR2 is FQNNGV. CDR3 sequence reads: CASSLVSGRGSYEQYF. The CDR3 DNA sequence: TGTGCCAGCAGCTTAGTATCGGGGCGGGGGAGCTACGAGCAGTACTTC.

The rearrangement uses TRBV29-1 and TRBJ2-7, with 8 nucleotides matching TRBD2. J was trimmed by 2 bases and V by 3 bases; bases with no gene match: 6. This CDR3 is 14 amino acids long. Germline V CDR1 and CDR2: SQVTM, ANQGSEA. The CDR3 region has the DNA TGCAGCGTTGATCCGGGACTAGTGCCCTACGAGCAGTACTTC. Its translation: CSVDPGLVPYEQYF.

The V call is TRBV19, the J call TRBJ2-1; TRBD1 might be the D (6 bases). Germline CDR1 LNHDA, CDR2 SQIVND (reference sequence). The length of the CDR3 is 16 residues. Trimming cost V 1 base and J 2 bases, with 12 bases left between them. The CDR3 loop reads CASSIVAKGAYNEQFF. DNA for the CDR3: TGTGCCAGTAGTATAGTCGCTAAGGGGGCCTACAATGAGCAGTTCTTC.

The chain links TRBV5-4 to TRBJ2-1; D not resolved. This CDR3 spans 15 amino acids. Germline values: CDR1 SGHNT, CDR2 YYREEE (reference sequence). Trimming shortened V by 0 bases and J by 5 bases, and 12 bases separated the two germline ends. In DNA form, the CDR3 reads TGTGCCAGCAGCTTGGACCCGCTTTCCCACAATGAGCAGTTCTTC. Amino acids: CASSLDPLSHNEQFF.

This clonotype was counted between two and nine times. The chain recombines TRBV20-1 with TRBJ1-5, with 8 bases identical to TRBD1. With 6 bases clipped from V and 9 bases from J, the junction kept 10 bases outside the gene matches. The germline CDR1 and CDR2 sequences are DFQATT and SNEGSKA (reference sequence). The CDR3 totals 13 residues. The CDR3 nucleotides read TGCAGTGCAAGGACAGGGACCGCGTTGCCCCAGCATTTT. Its protein product is CSARTGTALPQHF.

This clonotype was recorded a few times. The chain joins TRBV2 to TRBJ2-6; D gene ambiguous. Trimming pared 3 bases from V and 6 bases from J, leaving 3 bases between. The CDR3 loop spans 12 amino acids. Germline CDR1 reads SNHLY; CDR2 reads FYNNEI. The CDR3 sequence is CASSEEANVLTF. CDR3 coding DNA: TGTGCCAGCAGTGAGGAGGCCAACGTCCTGACTTTC.

This chain connects TRBV12-3 or TRBV12-4 to TRBJ1-5; 7 nucleotides align to TRBD1. CDR3 length equals 20 residues. The V segment lost 1 base and the J segment 6 bases; nucleotides outside the gene matches: 21. The CDR3 spells CASSLVLTDRTAVFSQPQHF. As DNA, the CDR3 is TGTGCCAGCAGTTTAGTGCTTACGGACAGGACGGCAGTTTTTTCTCAGCCCCAGCATTTT.

The chain joins TRBV7-9 to TRBJ2-1; TRBD2 agrees at 7 bases. The CDR3 contains 14 residues. The trim removed 6 bases at V and 4 bases at J, leaving 6 bases unmatched. CDR1 and CDR2 (germline): SEHNR, FQNEAQ (reference sequence). CDR3 sequence: CASSGAGAYNEQFF. The CDR3 DNA follows: TGTGCCAGCAGTGGGGCGGGAGCTTACAATGAGCAGTTCTTC.

A few counts support this clonotype. The chain links TRBV12-3 or TRBV12-4 to TRBJ2-2; 7 bases are a match to TRBD1. This CDR3 contains 15 residues. J was trimmed by 6 bases and V by 5 bases; bases with no gene match: 9. CDR3 DNA sequence: TGTGCCAGCAGTATACGACAGGGCGCGGCCGGGGAGCTGTTTTTT. Protein product: CASSIRQGAAGELFF.

V gene TRBV10-3 combines with J gene TRBJ2-6; no clear D. Trimming shortened V by 4 bases and J by 0 bases, and 13 bases separated the two germline ends. The CDR3 extends over 17 amino acids. Germline V gene sequence: CDR1 ENHRY, CDR2 SYGVKD. The CDR3 region has the DNA TGTGCCATCAGTGGCGTAGCAGCCTACTCTGGGGCCAACGTCCTGACTTTC. Translated, it gives CAISGVAAYSGANVLTF.

This clonotype was counted between two and nine times. V gene TRBV12-3 or TRBV12-4 combines with J gene TRBJ2-7; a possible D gene is TRBD2 (6 bases). Trimming took off 8 bases at V and 2 bases at J, with 13 bases between the two ends. This CDR3 has 13 residues. The DNA for the CDR3 is TGTGCCAGCGGCGGGACGGCTACCTACGAGCAGTACTTC. It codes for CASGGTATYEQYF.

This clonotype was observed at least ten times. V is TRBV20-1 and J is TRBJ1-1; no definite D call. The ends were cut back, 5 bases at V and 1 base at J, with 8 bases in the middle. CDR1 DFQATT and CDR2 SNEGSKA come from the germline V gene (reference sequence). The CDR3 has 12 residues. CDR3 protein: CSALGRNTEAFF. In DNA, the CDR3 is TGCAGTGCTCTCGGGAGGAACACTGAAGCTTTCTTT.